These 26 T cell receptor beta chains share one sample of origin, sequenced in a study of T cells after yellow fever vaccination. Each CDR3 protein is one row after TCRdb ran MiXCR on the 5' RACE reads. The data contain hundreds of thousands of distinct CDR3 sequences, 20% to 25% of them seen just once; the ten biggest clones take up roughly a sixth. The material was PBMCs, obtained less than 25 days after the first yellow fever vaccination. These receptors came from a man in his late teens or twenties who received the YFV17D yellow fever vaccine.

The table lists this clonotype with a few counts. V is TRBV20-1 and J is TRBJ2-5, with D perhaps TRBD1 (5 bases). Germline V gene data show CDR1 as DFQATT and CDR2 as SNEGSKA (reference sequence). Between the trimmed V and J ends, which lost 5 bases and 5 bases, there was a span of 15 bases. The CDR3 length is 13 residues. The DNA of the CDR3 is TGCAGTGCTCCAGTACACTACAGGGAGACCCAGTACTTC. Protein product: CSAPVHYRETQYF.

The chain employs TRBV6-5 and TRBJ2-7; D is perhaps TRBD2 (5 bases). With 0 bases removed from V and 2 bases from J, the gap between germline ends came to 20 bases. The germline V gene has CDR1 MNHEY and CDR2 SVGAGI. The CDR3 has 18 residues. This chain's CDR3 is CASSYSSPRTGVTYEQYV. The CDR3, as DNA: TGTGCCAGCAGTTACTCGAGTCCCCGGACTGGAGTCACCTACGAGCAGTACGTC.

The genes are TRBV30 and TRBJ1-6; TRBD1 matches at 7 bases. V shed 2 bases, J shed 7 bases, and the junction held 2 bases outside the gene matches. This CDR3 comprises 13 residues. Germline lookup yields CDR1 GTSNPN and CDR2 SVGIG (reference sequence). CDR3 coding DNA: TGTGCCTGGAGTACAGGGGAGAATTCACCCCTCCACTTT. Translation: CAWSTGENSPLHF.

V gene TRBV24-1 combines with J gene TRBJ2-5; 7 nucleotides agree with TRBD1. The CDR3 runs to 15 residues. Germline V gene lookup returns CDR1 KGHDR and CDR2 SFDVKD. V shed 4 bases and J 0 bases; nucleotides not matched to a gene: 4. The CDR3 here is CATSDSTGYQETQYF. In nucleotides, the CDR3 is TGTGCCACCAGTGACTCGACAGGGTACCAAGAGACCCAGTACTTC.

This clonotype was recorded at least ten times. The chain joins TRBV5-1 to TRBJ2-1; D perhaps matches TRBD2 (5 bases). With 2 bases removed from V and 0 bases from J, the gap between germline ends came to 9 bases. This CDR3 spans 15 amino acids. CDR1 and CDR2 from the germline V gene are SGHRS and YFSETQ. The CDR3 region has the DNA TGCGCCAGCAGCTTAGAGGGCTTCTCCTACAATGAGCAGTTCTTC. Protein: CASSLEGFSYNEQFF. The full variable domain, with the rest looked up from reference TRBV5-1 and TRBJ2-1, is KAGVTQTPRYLIKTRGQQVTLSCSPISGHRSVSWYQQTPGQGLQFLFEYFSETQRNKGNFPGRFSGRQFSNSRSEMNVSTLELGDSALYLCASSLEGFSYNEQFFGPGTRLTVL.

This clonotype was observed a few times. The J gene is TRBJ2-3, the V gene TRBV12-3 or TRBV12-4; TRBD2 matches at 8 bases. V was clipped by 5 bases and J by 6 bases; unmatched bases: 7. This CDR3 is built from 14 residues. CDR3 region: CASSPSGLADTQYF. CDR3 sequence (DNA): TGTGCCAGCAGTCCCAGCGGACTAGCCGATACGCAGTATTTT.

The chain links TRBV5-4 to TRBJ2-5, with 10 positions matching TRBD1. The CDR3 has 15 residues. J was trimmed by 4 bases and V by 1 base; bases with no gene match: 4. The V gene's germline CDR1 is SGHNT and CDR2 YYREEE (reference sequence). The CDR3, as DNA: TGTGCCAGCAGCTTGCTCCGGGACAGGGGAGAGACCCAGTACTTC. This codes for CASSLLRDRGETQYF.

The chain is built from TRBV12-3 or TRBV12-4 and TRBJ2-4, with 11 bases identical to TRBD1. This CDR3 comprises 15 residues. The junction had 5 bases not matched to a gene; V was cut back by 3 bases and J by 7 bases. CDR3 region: CASSFFGTGGNIQYF. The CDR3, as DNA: TGTGCCAGCAGTTTTTTCGGGACAGGGGGGAACATTCAGTACTTC.

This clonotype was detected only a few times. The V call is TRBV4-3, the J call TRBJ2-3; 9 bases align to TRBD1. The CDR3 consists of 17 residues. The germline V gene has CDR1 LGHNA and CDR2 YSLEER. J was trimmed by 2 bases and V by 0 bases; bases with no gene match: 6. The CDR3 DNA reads TGCGCCAGCAGCCAAGAGGGGGACAGGGAGCTCACAGATACGCAGTATTTT. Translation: CASSQEGDRELTDTQYF.

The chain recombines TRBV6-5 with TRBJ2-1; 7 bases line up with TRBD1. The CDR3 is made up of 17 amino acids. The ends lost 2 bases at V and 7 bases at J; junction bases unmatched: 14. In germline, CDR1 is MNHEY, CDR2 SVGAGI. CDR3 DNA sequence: TGTGCCAGCAGTTACACACCCGGGACAGAAGTTCGTAATGAGCAGTTCTTC. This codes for CASSYTPGTEVRNEQFF.

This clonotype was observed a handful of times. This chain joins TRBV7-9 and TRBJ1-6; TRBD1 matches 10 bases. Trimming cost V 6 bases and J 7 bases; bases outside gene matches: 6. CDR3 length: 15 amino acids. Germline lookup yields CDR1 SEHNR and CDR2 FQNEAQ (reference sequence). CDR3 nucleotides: TGTGCCAGCAGTCGCGGGACAGGGGTGAATTCACCCCTCCACTTT. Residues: CASSRGTGVNSPLHF. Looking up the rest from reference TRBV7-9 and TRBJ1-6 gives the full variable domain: DTGVSQNPRHKITKRGQNVTFRCDPISEHNRLYWYRQTLGQGPEFLTYFQNEAQLEKSRLLSDRFSAERPKGSFSTLEIQRTEQGDSAMYLCASSRGTGVNSPLHFGNGTRLTVT.

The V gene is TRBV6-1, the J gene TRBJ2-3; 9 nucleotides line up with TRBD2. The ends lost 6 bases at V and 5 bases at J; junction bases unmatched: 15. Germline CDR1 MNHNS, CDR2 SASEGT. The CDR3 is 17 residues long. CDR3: CASRDLLGRGGQDTQYF. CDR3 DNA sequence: TGTGCCAGCAGGGACCTTTTGGGGCGGGGGGGCCAAGATACGCAGTATTTT.

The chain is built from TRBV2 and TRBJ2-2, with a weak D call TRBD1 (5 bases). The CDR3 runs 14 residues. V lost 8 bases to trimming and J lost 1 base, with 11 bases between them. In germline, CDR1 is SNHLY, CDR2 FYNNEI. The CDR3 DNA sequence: TGTGCCAGCGGAAGGGGCGGGAACACCGGGGAGCTGTTTTTT. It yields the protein CASGRGGNTGELFF. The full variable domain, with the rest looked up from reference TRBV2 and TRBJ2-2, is EPEVTQTPSHQVTQMGQEVILRCVPISNHLYFYWYRQILGQKVEFLVSFYNNEISEKSEIFDDQFSVERPDGSNFTLKIRSTKLEDSAMYFCASGRGGNTGELFFGEGSRLTVL.

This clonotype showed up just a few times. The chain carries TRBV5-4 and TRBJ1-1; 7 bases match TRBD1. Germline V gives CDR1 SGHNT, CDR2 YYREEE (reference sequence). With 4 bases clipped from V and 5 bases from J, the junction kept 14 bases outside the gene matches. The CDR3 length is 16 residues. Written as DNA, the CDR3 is TGTGCCAGCAGCGGGGACTCGAGGGGGCGAGGTACTGAAGCTTTCTTT. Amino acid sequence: CASSGDSRGRGTEAFF.

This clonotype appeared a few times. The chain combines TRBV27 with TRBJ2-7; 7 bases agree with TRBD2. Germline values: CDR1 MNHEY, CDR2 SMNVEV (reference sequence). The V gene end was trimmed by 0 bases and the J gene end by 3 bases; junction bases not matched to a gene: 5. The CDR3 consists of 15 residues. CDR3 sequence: CASSLSSGALYEQYF. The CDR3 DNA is TGTGCCAGCAGTTTATCCAGCGGGGCCCTCTACGAGCAGTACTTC.

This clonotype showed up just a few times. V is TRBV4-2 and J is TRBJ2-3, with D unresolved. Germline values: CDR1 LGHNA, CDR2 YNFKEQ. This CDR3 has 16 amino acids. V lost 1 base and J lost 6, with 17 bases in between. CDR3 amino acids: CASSQAPQARLDTQYF. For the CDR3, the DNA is TGTGCCAGCAGCCAAGCTCCACAAGCTCGGTTGGATACGCAGTATTTT.

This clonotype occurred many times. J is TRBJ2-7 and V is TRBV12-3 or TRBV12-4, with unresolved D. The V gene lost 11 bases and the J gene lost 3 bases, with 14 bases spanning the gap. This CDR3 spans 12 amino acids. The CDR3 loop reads CAPDVWVYEQYF. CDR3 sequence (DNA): TGTGCCCCCGACGTATGGGTCTACGAGCAGTACTTC.

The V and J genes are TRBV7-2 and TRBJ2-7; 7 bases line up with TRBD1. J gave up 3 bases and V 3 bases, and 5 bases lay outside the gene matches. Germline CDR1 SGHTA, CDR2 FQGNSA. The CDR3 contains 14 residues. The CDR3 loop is CASSFSGQFYEQYF. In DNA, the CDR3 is TGTGCCAGCAGCTTCTCGGGACAGTTCTACGAGCAGTACTTC.

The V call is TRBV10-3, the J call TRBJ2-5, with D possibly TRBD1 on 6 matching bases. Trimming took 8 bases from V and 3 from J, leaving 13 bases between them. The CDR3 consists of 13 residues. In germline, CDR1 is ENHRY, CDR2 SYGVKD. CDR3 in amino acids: CAIGRPGEETQYF. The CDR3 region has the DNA TGTGCCATCGGTAGGCCAGGGGAAGAGACCCAGTACTTC.

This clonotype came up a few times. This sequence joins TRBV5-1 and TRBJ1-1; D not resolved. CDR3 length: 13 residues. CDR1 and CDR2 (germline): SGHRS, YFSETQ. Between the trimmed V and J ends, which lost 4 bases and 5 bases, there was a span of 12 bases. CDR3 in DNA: TGCGCCAGCAGCCCCACCGGGGATACTGAAGCTTTCTTT. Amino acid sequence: CASSPTGDTEAFF.

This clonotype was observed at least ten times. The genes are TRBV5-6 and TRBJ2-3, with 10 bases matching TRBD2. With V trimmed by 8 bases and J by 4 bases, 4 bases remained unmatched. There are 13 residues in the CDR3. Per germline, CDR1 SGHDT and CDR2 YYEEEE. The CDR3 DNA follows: TGTGCCAGTACTAGCGGGGTAGCAGATACGCAGTATTTT. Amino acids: CASTSGVADTQYF.

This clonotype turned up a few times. The CDR3 region is CASSKGQRTDTQYF. The CDR3 nucleotides read TGCGCCAGCAGCAAAGGACAGCGCACAGATACGCAGTATTTT. The J gene is TRBJ2-3, the V gene TRBV5-1; D is perhaps TRBD1 (6 bases). This CDR3 is built from 14 residues. Germline loops: CDR1 SGHRS, CDR2 YFSETQ. V dropped 4 bases and J dropped 1 base, with 10 bases sitting between them.

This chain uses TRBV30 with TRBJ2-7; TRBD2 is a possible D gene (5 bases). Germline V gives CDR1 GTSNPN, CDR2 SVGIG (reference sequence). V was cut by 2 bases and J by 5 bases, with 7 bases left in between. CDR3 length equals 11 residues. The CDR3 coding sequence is TGTGCCTGGAGTTGGGAGAACGAGCAGTACTTC. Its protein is CAWSWENEQYF.

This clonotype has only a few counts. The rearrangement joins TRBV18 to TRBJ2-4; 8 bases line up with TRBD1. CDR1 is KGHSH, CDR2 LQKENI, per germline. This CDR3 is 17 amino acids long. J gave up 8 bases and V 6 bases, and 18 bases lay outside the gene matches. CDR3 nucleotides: TGTGCCAGCTCGCAGAAGGACAGGGATCCGTTAGGATACATTCAGTACTTC. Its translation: CASSQKDRDPLGYIQYF.

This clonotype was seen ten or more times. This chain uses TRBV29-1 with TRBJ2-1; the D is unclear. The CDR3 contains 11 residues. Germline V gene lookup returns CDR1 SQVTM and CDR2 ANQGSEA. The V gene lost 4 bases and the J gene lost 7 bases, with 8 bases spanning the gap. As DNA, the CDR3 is TGCAGCGTTGTCCTACGGAATGAGCAGTTCTTC. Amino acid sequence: CSVVLRNEQFF.

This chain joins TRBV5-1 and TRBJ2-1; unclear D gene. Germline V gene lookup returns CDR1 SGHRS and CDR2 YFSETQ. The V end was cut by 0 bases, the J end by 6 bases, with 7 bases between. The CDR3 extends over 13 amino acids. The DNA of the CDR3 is TGCGCCAGCAGCTTGGCTGGCGTCAATGAGCAGTTCTTC. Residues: CASSLAGVNEQFF.